This T cell receptor (beta chain) was observed in a study of T cell repertoires in cytomegalovirus infection. Study details: From public TCR beta signatures came an indication of both CMV infection and matching HLA type. Study-wide results and caveats: It was HLA-C-restricted CMV-specific TCR beta clonotypes that dominated the response ex vivo. The cumulative frequency of public TCR beta families distinguished individuals who carried CMV together with the relevant HLA.

Note on this clonotype: Its cognate antigen is unknown.

One entry per CDR3 protein results from TCRdb running MiXCR on the reads. The sample includes roughly 110,000 distinct CDR3 sequences, 9.5% to 13% of them seen just once. The CDR3 loop spans 13 amino acids. Germline assignment: CDR1 LNHDA and CDR2 SQIVND (reference sequence). The V and J ends lost 7 bases and 7 bases respectively, with 14 bases between them. The sample taken for sequencing was PBMCs, sequenced either directly or after in vitro stimulation (not recorded which). The sequence was obtained from a human donor in good health (CMV status not recorded). Some clones in this sample may be carry-over from other donors' samples. V gene TRBV19 combines with J gene TRBJ1-5; possible D gene TRBD1, 5 bases. The CDR3 region is CASTTGVVQPQHF. The CDR3 DNA reads TGTGCCAGTACTACGGGGGTTGTCCAGCCCCAGCATTTT.